This T cell receptor (beta chain) was observed in a study of CD8+CD57+ T cells in acquired aplastic anemia. Study information: Sorted CD4+ plus CD8+ cells gave DNA averaging around 3 ug. Study results and caveats: Between patients and controls, around 27 CD8+ CDR3 sequences were found in common.

Patients selected for sequencing had displayed CD8+CD57+ cell expansion by flow cytometry. Acquired aplastic anemia of severe grade affected all patients. At the time of blood sampling, patients had not yet received any therapy. On this clonotype itself: What it recognizes is unknown.

This CDR3 comprises 15 residues. CDR1 and CDR2 from the germline V gene are SNHLY and FYNNEI. V was clipped by 4 bases and J by 0 bases; unmatched bases: 1. It was genomic DNA that served as the template for profiling TCR beta VDJ and CDR3. TCRdb analysed the reads with MiXCR anew, one entry per CDR3 protein. Here the sample spans hundreds of thousands of distinct CDR3 sequences, less than 35% being singletons. The TCR originated in a human donor with aplastic anemia. The genes are TRBV2 and TRBJ2-1; TRBD1 matches at 9 bases. The sequenced sample was sorted CD4+, CD8+, or CD8+CD57+ T cells (not recorded which) from PBMCs. As DNA, the CDR3 is TGTGCCAGCAGTGGGGGACAGGGCTCCTACAATGAGCAGTTCTTC. Translation gives CASSGGQGSYNEQFF.